This T cell receptor (beta chain) was observed in a study of blood T cell repertoires in COVID-19. Produced via immunoSEQ multiplex PCR; TCRdb's table is partial and in-frame only. Of under 250,000 clones in the sample, about 80% were seen once. The CDR3 spans 16 residues. CDR1 is KGHDR, CDR2 SFDVKD, per germline. V trimming: 3 bases; J trimming: 10 bases; junction bases outside the gene matches: 11. The source material was peripheral blood. The rearrangement joins TRBV24-1 to TRBJ1-4; 9 bases agree with TRBD1. The receptor's source is a man at least 80 years old with acute or convalescent COVID-19. In DNA, the CDR3 is TGTGCCACCAGTGATGCCGGGACAGGGTCCTCTGGAAAACTGTTTTTT. Translated, it gives CATSDAGTGSSGKLFF.